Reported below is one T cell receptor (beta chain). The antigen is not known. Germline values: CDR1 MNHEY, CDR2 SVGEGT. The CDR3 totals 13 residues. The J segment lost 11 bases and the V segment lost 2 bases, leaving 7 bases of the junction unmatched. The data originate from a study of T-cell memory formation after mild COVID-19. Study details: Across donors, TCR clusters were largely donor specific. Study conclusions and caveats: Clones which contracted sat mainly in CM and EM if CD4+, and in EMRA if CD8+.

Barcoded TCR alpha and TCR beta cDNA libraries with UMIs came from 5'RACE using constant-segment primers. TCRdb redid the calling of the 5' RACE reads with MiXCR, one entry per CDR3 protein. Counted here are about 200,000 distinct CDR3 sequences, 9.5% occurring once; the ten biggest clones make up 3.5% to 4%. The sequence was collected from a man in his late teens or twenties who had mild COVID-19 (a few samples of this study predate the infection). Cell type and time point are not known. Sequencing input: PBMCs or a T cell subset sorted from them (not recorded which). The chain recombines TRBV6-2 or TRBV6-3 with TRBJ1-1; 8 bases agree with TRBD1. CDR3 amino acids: CASSYPGTGEAFF. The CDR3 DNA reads TGTGCCAGCAGTTACCCGGGGACAGGAGAGGCTTTCTTT.